This T cell receptor beta chain was recorded in a study of T cells in Graves' hyperthyroidism and ophthalmopathy. Study information: Staff took peripheral blood when the initial diagnosis was made, before any treatment began.

PBMCs were obtained from 10 ml fresh peripheral blood. Amplification of TCR beta CDR3 regions was performed using RNA transcripts as template. HTBI primers were the set used in a first-round RT-PCR of the TCR CDR3. One entry per CDR3 protein, called by TCRdb with MiXCR from the multiplex PCR reads. The sample contains fewer than 550,000 distinct CDR3 sequences, 15% to 18% of which appear only once. The CDR3 is 12 residues long. Germline V gives CDR1 KGHDR, CDR2 SFDVKD. The ends were cut back, 4 bases at V and 2 bases at J, with 5 bases in the middle. This clonotype was counted many times. The TCR comes from a woman under 30 with Graves' hyperthyroidism. Sequencing used blood. V usage is TRBV24-1 and J usage is TRBJ2-7; D gene uncertain. The CDR3 nucleotides read TGTGCCACCAGTGAAGGGACCTACGAGCAGTACTTC. Translated, it gives CATSEGTYEQYF.